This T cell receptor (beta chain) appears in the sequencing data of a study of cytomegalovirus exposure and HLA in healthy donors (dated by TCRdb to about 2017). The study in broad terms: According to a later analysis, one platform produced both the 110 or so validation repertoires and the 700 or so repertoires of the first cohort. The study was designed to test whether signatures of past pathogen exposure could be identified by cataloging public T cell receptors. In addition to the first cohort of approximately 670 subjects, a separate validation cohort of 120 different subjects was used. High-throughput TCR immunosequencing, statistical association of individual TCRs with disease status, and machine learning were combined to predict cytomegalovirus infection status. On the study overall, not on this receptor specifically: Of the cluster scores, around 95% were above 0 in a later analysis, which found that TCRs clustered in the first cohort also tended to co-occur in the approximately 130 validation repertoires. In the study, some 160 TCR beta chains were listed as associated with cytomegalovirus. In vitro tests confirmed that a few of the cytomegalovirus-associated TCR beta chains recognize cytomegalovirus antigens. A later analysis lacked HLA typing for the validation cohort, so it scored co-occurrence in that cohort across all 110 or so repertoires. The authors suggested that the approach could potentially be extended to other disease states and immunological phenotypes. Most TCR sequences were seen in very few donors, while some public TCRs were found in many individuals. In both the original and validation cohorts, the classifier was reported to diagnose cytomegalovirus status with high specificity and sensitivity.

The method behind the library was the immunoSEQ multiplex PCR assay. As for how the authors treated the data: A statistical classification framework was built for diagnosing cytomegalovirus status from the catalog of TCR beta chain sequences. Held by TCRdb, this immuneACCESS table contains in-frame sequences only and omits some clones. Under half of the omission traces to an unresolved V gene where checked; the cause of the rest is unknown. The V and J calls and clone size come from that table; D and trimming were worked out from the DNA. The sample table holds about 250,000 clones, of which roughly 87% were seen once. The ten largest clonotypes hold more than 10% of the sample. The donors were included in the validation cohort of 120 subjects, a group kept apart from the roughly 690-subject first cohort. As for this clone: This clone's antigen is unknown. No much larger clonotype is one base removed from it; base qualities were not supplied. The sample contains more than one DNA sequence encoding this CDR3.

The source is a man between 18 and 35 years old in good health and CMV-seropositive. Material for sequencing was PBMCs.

The CDR3: CASSYSGRNTEAFF. The DNA sequence reads TGTGCCAGCAGTTACTCAGGGAGGAACACTGAAGCTTTCTTT. Rearrangement joined TRBV6-5 to TRBJ1-1, with no D gene named confidently. Inclusive of the bounding cysteine and phenylalanine, the CDR3 is 14 residues long. Solely the CDR3 DNA is kept, with 42 bases framed from the first base. V is clipped by 0 bases and J by 1 base, and the sequence between their germline boundaries is 6 bases long. The germline V gene yields MNHEY for CDR1 and SVGAGI for CDR2.